These 30 T cell receptor beta chains came from one sample sequenced in a study of T cell responses to AZD1222 COVID-19 vaccine. Assay: immunoSEQ multiplex PCR; the TCRdb copy retains only in-frame clones and omits some. The sample records 95,000 to 110,000 clones, around 90% being singletons. The input for sequencing was peripheral blood, taken 28 days after the second AZD1222 dose. The receptors were gathered from an adult who received the AZD1222 COVID-19 vaccine.

The chain combines TRBV4-2 with TRBJ2-1; D is uncertain. This CDR3 is built from 14 residues. Germline values: CDR1 LGHNA, CDR2 YNFKEQ. V was shortened by 4 bases and J by 10 bases, with 17 bases between the two germline ends. The CDR3 sequence: CASSLFGKGNEQFF. In nucleotides, the CDR3 is TGTGCCAGCAGCCTCTTTGGCAAGGGTAACGAGCAGTTCTTC.

This clone came up once. V is TRBV12-5 and J is TRBJ2-3; the D is unclear. Germline V gene sequence: CDR1 LGHNT, CDR2 FRNRAP. The CDR3 contains 13 residues. Trimming left V 0 bases short and J 3 bases short, with 4 bases between. Written as DNA, the CDR3 is TGTGCTAGTGGTTTGGTGGGAACAGATACGCAGTATTTT. Protein: CASGLVGTDTQYF.

The count of this clone is one. The genes are TRBV12-3 or TRBV12-4 and TRBJ2-7, with D possibly being TRBD1 (6 bases). CDR3 length: 13 amino acids. V was cut by 6 bases and J by 2 bases, with 11 bases left in between. The CDR3 reads CASRGTLAYEQYF. DNA for the CDR3: TGTGCCAGCAGGGGGACATTAGCCTACGAGCAGTACTTC.

The chain joins TRBV5-1 to TRBJ1-3; D unresolved. Trimming removed 0 bases from V and 4 bases from J, with 8 bases in between. There are 14 residues in the CDR3. CDR1 is SGHRS and CDR2 is YFSETQ in the germline V gene. The CDR3: CASSLVGSGNTIYF. In nucleotides, the CDR3 is TGCGCCAGCAGCTTGGTCGGGTCCGGAAACACCATATATTTT.

This clone appeared a few times. This sequence joins TRBV24-1 and TRBJ1-1; D perhaps matches TRBD1 (5 bases). Germline CDR1 is KGHDR and CDR2 is SFDVKD. Trimming pared 1 base from V and 0 bases from J, leaving 14 bases between. The CDR3 has 17 amino acids. Here the CDR3 DNA reads TGTGCCACCAGTGATTTTCAGGGTAAGGAGATGAACACTGAAGCTTTCTTT. This codes for CATSDFQGKEMNTEAFF.

The chain recombines TRBV27 with TRBJ2-3; no clear D gene. The CDR3 runs to 16 residues. The V and J ends lost 7 bases and 0 bases respectively, with 17 bases between them. CDR1 MNHEY and CDR2 SMNVEV come from the germline V gene (reference sequence). Here the CDR3 reads CASNLGTAPSTDTQYF. The CDR3 coding sequence is TGTGCCAGCAACCTAGGAACGGCCCCTAGCACAGATACGCAGTATTTT.

The chain links TRBV5-1 to TRBJ2-4, with 8 bases lining up with TRBD2. The CDR3 extends over 16 amino acids. Germline assignment: CDR1 SGHRS and CDR2 YFSETQ. V was clipped by 0 bases and J by 3 bases; unmatched bases: 5. The CDR3 spells CASSLDLAGRKNIQYF. CDR3 in DNA: TGCGCCAGCAGCTTGGACCTAGCGGGCCGCAAAAACATTCAGTACTTC.

CDR3 region: CASSSGQYNSPLHF. The DNA for the CDR3 is TGTGCCAGCAGCTCCGGACAGTATAATTCACCCCTCCACTTT. The chain carries TRBV7-2 and TRBJ1-6; possibly TRBD1 for D (6 bases). There are 14 residues in the CDR3. The V end lost 4 bases, the J end lost 4 bases, and 8 bases lay between the germline ends. CDR1 SGHTA and CDR2 FQGNSA come from the germline V gene.

As for this clone: At one end, the junction sequence differs from germline, possibly due to a read error. The chain links TRBV5-6 to TRBJ1-6, with D perhaps matching TRBD1 (5 bases). CDR3 length: 15 residues. The germline V gene has CDR1 SGHDT and CDR2 YYEEEE. The CDR3, as DNA: TGTGCCAGCAGCTTAAGGGGCTCCGATAATTCACCCCTCCACTTT. Translated: CASSLRGSDNSPLHF.

This clone was recorded at least ten times. The chain recombines TRBV30 with TRBJ1-1; D ambiguous. V gave up 5 bases and J gave up 7 bases, with 17 bases separating them. The CDR3 is made up of 13 amino acids. Germline values: CDR1 GTSNPN, CDR2 SVGIG (reference sequence). CDR3 DNA: TGTGCCTGGCTCAATAAAATGTGGTATGAAGCTTTCTTT. Its translation: CAWLNKMWYEAFF.

In DNA, the CDR3 is TGTGCCAGCAGAGACTTCGACAGGCCGAGCACCGGGGAGCTGTTTTTT. Residues: CASRDFDRPSTGELFF. The chain uses TRBV27 and TRBJ2-2, with D possibly being TRBD1 (6 bases). Per the germline V gene, CDR1 is MNHEY and CDR2 is SMNVEV (reference sequence). The CDR3 extends over 16 amino acids. V lost 6 bases, J lost 4 bases, and 18 bases lay in between.

This clone was counted once. The chain joins TRBV10-3 to TRBJ1-1, with TRBD1 identical over 7 bases. V was pared by 2 bases and J by 3 bases, with 6 bases of the junction left unmatched. Germline CDR1 reads ENHRY; CDR2 reads SYGVKD. The CDR3 is made up of 15 amino acids. The CDR3 nucleotides read TGTGCCATCAGTGAGCTAGGGGGCGCGGACACTGAAGCTTTCTTT. This translates into CAISELGGADTEAFF.

The rearrangement uses TRBV7-9 and TRBJ1-1; 12 positions agree with TRBD1. This CDR3 is 15 amino acids long. Trimming cost V 8 bases and J 4 bases; bases outside gene matches: 8. Germline-derived CDR1 and CDR2 are SEHNR and FQNEAQ (reference sequence). In DNA, the CDR3 is TGTGCCAGCCTACCGGGACAGGGGGCTGGCACTGAAGCTTTCTTT. Amino acid sequence: CASLPGQGAGTEAFF.

The chain links TRBV28 to TRBJ2-6; 8 positions match TRBD1. CDR3 length equals 18 residues. Trimming cost V 5 bases and J 0 bases; bases outside gene matches: 9. Germline V gives CDR1 MDHEN, CDR2 SYDVKM. The CDR3 loop reads CASSRPTGAASGANVLTF. CDR3 coding DNA: TGTGCCAGCAGTCGCCCGACAGGGGCTGCCTCTGGGGCCAACGTCCTGACTTTC.

This sequence joins TRBV6-2 or TRBV6-3 and TRBJ1-2; D is possibly TRBD1 (5 bases). CDR3 length: 16 amino acids. The V end was cut by 4 bases, the J end by 3 bases, with 18 bases between. CDR1 and CDR2 from the germline V gene are MNHEY and SVGEGT. CDR3 coding DNA: TGTGCCAGCAGTTTCGAAACCAAAGGGGTGGACTATGGCTACACCTTC. This sequence encodes CASSFETKGVDYGYTF.

The chain links TRBV12-5 to TRBJ1-2, with a possible D match to TRBD1 (6 bases). This CDR3 has 13 residues. Per germline, CDR1 LGHNT and CDR2 FRNRAP. V was trimmed by 7 bases and J by 1 base, leaving 10 bases between them. CDR3 sequence: CASVRTDNYGYTF. The CDR3 nucleotides are TGTGCTAGTGTCCGGACAGATAACTATGGCTACACCTTC. The entire variable domain, with the rest obtained from reference TRBV12-5 and TRBJ1-2, is as follows: DARVTQTPRHKVTEMGQEVTMRCQPILGHNTVFWYRQTMMQGLELLAYFRNRAPLDDSGMPKDRFSAEMPDATLATLKIQPSEPRDSAVYFCASVRTDNYGYTFGSGTRLTVV.

The J gene is TRBJ2-7, the V gene TRBV6-5; TRBD2 agrees at 14 bases. Germline trimming cut 4 bases from V and 5 bases from J; bases unmatched to any gene: 4. The CDR3 covers 15 residues. Per germline, CDR1 MNHEY and CDR2 SVGAGI. The CDR3 protein is CASSSGTSGSHEQYF. The CDR3 DNA is TGTGCCAGCAGTTCCGGGACTAGCGGGAGCCACGAGCAGTACTTC.

This clone was recorded at least ten times. The rearrangement links TRBV7-7 to TRBJ2-1; 7 nucleotides line up with TRBD2. V lost 1 base and J lost 3; bases outside the gene matches: 3. The CDR3 covers 15 residues. Germline V CDR1 and CDR2: SSHAT, FNYEAQ (reference sequence). The CDR3 DNA sequence: TGTGCCAGCAGCTTAGGGCTAGCGGACTACAATGAGCAGTTCTTC. Residues: CASSLGLADYNEQFF.

V usage is TRBV6-1 and J usage is TRBJ1-5, with a tentative D call TRBD1 (5 bases). Trimming removed 2 bases at V and 4 bases at J, with 9 bases between. CDR1 is MNHNS and CDR2 is SASEGT in the germline V gene. CDR3 size: 14 residues. CDR3 loop: CASSEWGLNQPQHF. The CDR3 region has the DNA TGTGCCAGCAGTGAATGGGGGTTAAATCAGCCCCAGCATTTT.

This chain joins TRBV7-2 and TRBJ1-6, with D unresolved. With 4 bases removed from V and 9 bases from J, the gap between germline ends came to 13 bases. Per the germline V gene, CDR1 is SGHTA and CDR2 is FQGNSA. The CDR3 loop spans 14 amino acids. This CDR3 is CASSSDPPTSPLHF. In nucleotides, the CDR3 is TGTGCCAGCAGCTCTGACCCTCCCACTTCACCCCTCCACTTT.

In nucleotides, the CDR3 is TGTGCCAGCAGCCCGGGACAGGGGATCGAGCAGTACTTC. Protein sequence: CASSPGQGIEQYF. The chain uses TRBV7-7 and TRBJ2-7; the match to TRBD1 covers 10 bases. The V and J ends lost 5 bases and 6 bases, in that order; junction bases with no gene match: 4. The CDR3 covers 13 residues. Germline V lookup: CDR1 SSHAT, CDR2 FNYEAQ (reference sequence).

The V and J genes are TRBV5-1 and TRBJ1-3, with unresolved D. Deletions cut 5 bases from V and 0 bases from J, with 6 bases between. The germline CDR1 and CDR2 sequences are SGHRS and YFSETQ. The CDR3 loop spans 13 amino acids. The CDR3 loop is CASSPNSGNTIYF. The CDR3 DNA reads as TGCGCCAGCAGTCCGAACTCTGGAAACACCATATATTTT.

V and J are TRBV6-1 and TRBJ1-4; unclear D gene. CDR3 length equals 14 residues. Germline V gene sequence: CDR1 MNHNS, CDR2 SASEGT. V was clipped by 2 bases and J by 7 bases, with 11 bases between them. This CDR3 is CASSENLQTEKLFF. The CDR3 bases are TGTGCCAGCAGTGAAAATCTGCAGACTGAAAAACTGTTTTTT.

The rearrangement uses TRBV4-3 and TRBJ2-1; 9 positions match TRBD1. With V trimmed by 1 base and J by 8 bases, 12 bases remained unmatched. This CDR3 region has 17 residues. Per germline, CDR1 LGHNA and CDR2 YSLEER. As DNA, the CDR3 is TGCGCCAGCAGCCAAGGTAGAGCCGGGACAGGGTTCCATGAGCAGTTCTTC. Its protein product is CASSQGRAGTGFHEQFF.

The V gene is TRBV4-1, the J gene TRBJ1-2, with D uncertain. CDR1 and CDR2 (germline): MGHRA, YSYEKL. The V gene lost 1 base and the J gene lost 8 bases, with 14 bases spanning the gap. This CDR3 region has 14 residues. In DNA, the CDR3 is TGCGCCAGCAGCCAAGGATCTACGATGCGGGGCTACACCTTC. It is translated as CASSQGSTMRGYTF.

The gene calls are TRBV7-9 and TRBJ2-3; TRBD1 matches at 11 bases. Germline V gives CDR1 SEHNR, CDR2 FQNEAQ (reference sequence). Losses at the gene ends were 1 base for V and 5 bases for J; bases not matched to a gene: 5. This CDR3 spans 16 amino acids. The CDR3 loop is CASSLGPGTGGDTQYF. CDR3 sequence (DNA): TGTGCCAGCAGCTTAGGGCCCGGGACAGGGGGAGATACGCAGTATTTT.

V usage is TRBV2 and J usage is TRBJ1-3, with unresolved D. Germline V gene sequence: CDR1 SNHLY, CDR2 FYNNEI. The germline V and J ends were trimmed by 4 bases and 0 bases, with 4 bases remaining between them. The CDR3 runs 13 residues. CDR3 region: CASSGYSGNTIYF. The CDR3 DNA follows: TGTGCCAGCAGTGGGTACTCTGGAAACACCATATATTTT.

The chain joins TRBV12-5 to TRBJ2-5; 8 bases align to TRBD1. J gave up 6 bases and V 6 bases, and 9 bases lay outside the gene matches. Germline V gives CDR1 LGHNT, CDR2 FRNRAP. This CDR3 has 14 amino acids. CDR3 amino acids: CASGQWTGSKTQYF. In nucleotides, the CDR3 is TGTGCTAGTGGCCAATGGACAGGGTCGAAGACCCAGTACTTC.

The DNA for the CDR3 is TGTGCCAGCAGCTCTAGCGGGGGGGCTGGGAATACGCAGTATTTT. Translated, it gives CASSSSGGAGNTQYF. This chain uses TRBV7-2 with TRBJ2-3; 12 positions match TRBD2. Looked up from germline, CDR1 is SGHTA and CDR2 is FQGNSA. The V and J ends lost 4 bases and 7 bases, in that order; junction bases with no gene match: 6. This CDR3 has 15 residues.

In DNA, the CDR3 is TGTGCCAGCAGCCTTAGCGTAAGCACAGATACGCAGTATTTT. Residues: CASSLSVSTDTQYF. The chain has TRBV6-5 and TRBJ2-3; D might be TRBD2 (5 bases). Germline V gives CDR1 MNHEY, CDR2 SVGAGI. CDR3 size: 14 residues. Trimming shortened V by 6 bases and J by 0 bases, and 10 bases separated the two germline ends.